Shown below are 19 T cell receptor beta chains from a single sample sequenced in a study of blood T cell repertoires in COVID-19. Here immunoSEQ multiplex PCR was the method, and the copy in TCRdb shows in-frame clones only, minus some. Of about 260,000 clones listed, about 90% are singletons. The specimen was peripheral blood. Receptor source: a woman between 40 and 50 years old who had recovered from COVID-19.

The J gene is TRBJ1-1, the V gene TRBV9, with D uncertain. The V and J ends lost 4 bases and 5 bases respectively, with 18 bases between them. Germline CDR1 reads SGDLS; CDR2 reads YYNGEE. CDR3 length: 15 amino acids. The CDR3 loop is CASSPRQDHQTEAFF. As DNA, the CDR3 is TGTGCCAGCAGCCCCCGACAAGATCATCAGACTGAAGCTTTCTTT.

The rearrangement joins TRBV4-1 to TRBJ1-3; D ambiguous. The CDR3 covers 18 residues. V lost 0 bases, J lost 3 bases, and 18 bases lay in between. CDR1 MGHRA and CDR2 YSYEKL come from the germline V gene. DNA of the CDR3: TGCGCCAGCAGCCAAGATTTGGGAGTTCCCGTGTTTGGAAACACCATATATTTT. Its translation: CASSQDLGVPVFGNTIYF.

The chain joins TRBV2 to TRBJ1-1; D not certain. The length of the CDR3 is 15 residues. Germline loops: CDR1 SNHLY, CDR2 FYNNEI. V was cut by 5 bases and J by 3 bases, with 16 bases left in between. In nucleotides, the CDR3 is TGTGCCAGCAGTTCATCCTTATCTACGTACACTGAAGCTTTCTTT. Translation: CASSSSLSTYTEAFF.

This chain joins TRBV4-1 and TRBJ2-2; 10 positions agree with TRBD1. This CDR3 comprises 15 residues. After removal of 4 bases from V and 4 bases from J, the junction contained 3 bases not matched to a gene. Germline CDR1 reads MGHRA; CDR2 reads YSYEKL. The CDR3 bases are TGCGCCAGCAGCCCCGGGACAGGGGTCACCGGGGAGCTGTTTTTT. The encoded protein is CASSPGTGVTGELFF.

The rearrangement uses TRBV4-1 and TRBJ1-2; TRBD1 matches 9 bases. Per germline, CDR1 MGHRA and CDR2 YSYEKL. CDR3 length: 15 amino acids. The J segment lost 8 bases and the V segment lost 0 bases, leaving 7 bases of the junction unmatched. As DNA, the CDR3 is TGCGCCAGCAGCCAAGAAGGGACAGGGAGTCGCGGCTACACCTTC. Its translation is CASSQEGTGSRGYTF.

This chain uses TRBV11-3 with TRBJ2-3; D gene unclear. Trimming cost V 1 base and J 6 bases, with 20 bases left between them. Germline V gene data show CDR1 as SGHNT and CDR2 as YENEEA. This CDR3 region has 17 residues. The CDR3 nucleotides are TGTGCCAGCAGCTTAGGCTTCCAGCCAAGTTGGGCCGATACGCAGTATTTT. Translated, it gives CASSLGFQPSWADTQYF.

The V and J genes are TRBV7-2 and TRBJ2-5; 7 nucleotides line up with TRBD2. This CDR3 region has 15 residues. Germline trimming cut 1 base from V and 5 bases from J; bases unmatched to any gene: 7. In germline, CDR1 is SGHTA, CDR2 FQGNSA. CDR3 sequence: CASSLVGTSDETQYF. In DNA, the CDR3 is TGTGCCAGCAGCTTAGTAGGCACTAGCGATGAGACCCAGTACTTC.

This chain connects TRBV4-3 to TRBJ2-7, with D possibly matching TRBD2 (5 bases). CDR1 LGHNA and CDR2 YSLEER come from the germline V gene. This CDR3 is built from 17 residues. The V end was cut by 0 bases, the J end by 1 base, with 16 bases between. For the CDR3, the DNA is TGCGCCAGCAGCCAAGATTCGGGTTGGGGAGAATCCTACGAGCAGTACTTC. As protein: CASSQDSGWGESYEQYF.

The V call is TRBV15, the J call TRBJ1-6, with D possibly being TRBD1 (5 bases). V lost 5 bases and J lost 9, with 8 bases in between. Germline CDR1 and CDR2: LNHNV and YYDKDF (reference sequence). The CDR3 consists of 12 residues. The CDR3 loop is CATSPGGSPLHF. In DNA form, the CDR3 reads TGTGCCACCAGCCCCGGGGGTTCACCCCTCCACTTT.

The gene calls are TRBV27 and TRBJ1-5, with a possible D match to TRBD1 (5 bases). Germline CDR1 reads MNHEY; CDR2 reads SMNVEV (reference sequence). Trimming removed 7 bases at V and 7 bases at J, with 17 bases between. The CDR3 sequence is 14 residues long. CDR3 coding DNA: TGTGCCAGCACCGCCAGGACGGGGGTGCAGCCCCAGCATTTT. It specifies CASTARTGVQPQHF.

The chain employs TRBV6-5 and TRBJ1-2; 7 nucleotides match TRBD1. Germline loops: CDR1 MNHEY, CDR2 SVGAGI. J gave up 5 bases and V 0 bases, and 0 bases lay outside the gene matches. CDR3 length: 13 amino acids. The CDR3 region is CASSYSQGYGYTF. The CDR3 nucleotides read TGTGCCAGCAGTTACTCACAGGGGTATGGCTACACCTTC.

V gene TRBV7-2 combines with J gene TRBJ2-3; D perhaps matches TRBD1 (6 bases). Germline CDR1 and CDR2: SGHTA and FQGNSA. This CDR3 region has 14 residues. V was shortened by 3 bases and J by 2 bases, with 9 bases between the two germline ends. The CDR3 loop reads CASSFDRYTDTQYF. Written as DNA, the CDR3 is TGTGCCAGCAGCTTTGACAGGTACACAGATACGCAGTATTTT.

This rearrangement joins TRBV4-3 to TRBJ1-2; 8 bases are shared with TRBD1. V trimming: 1 base; J trimming: 7 bases; junction bases outside the gene matches: 5. Germline V gene lookup returns CDR1 LGHNA and CDR2 YSLEER. The CDR3 consists of 14 residues. In nucleotides, the CDR3 is TGCGCCAGCAGCCAAGCGGACAGGGATCCTGGCTACACCTTC. It is translated as CASSQADRDPGYTF.

In the case of this clone: At one of its ends the junction is not consistent with the germline gene, which may arise from a read error. This chain connects TRBV5-1 to TRBJ1-2, with 9 nucleotides matching TRBD1. The CDR3 is made up of 14 amino acids. Germline V gene lookup returns CDR1 SGHRS and CDR2 YFSETQ. CDR3 coding DNA: TGCGCCAGCAGAGGGGGACAGGGTGTCTATCGCTACACCTTC. Protein sequence: CASRGGQGVYRYTF.

The chain carries TRBV3-1 (or the pseudogene TRBV3-2) and TRBJ2-6, with unresolved D. V dropped 1 base and J dropped 2 bases, with 9 bases sitting between them. This CDR3 has 16 residues. The V gene's germline CDR1 is LGHDT and CDR2 YNNKEL (reference sequence). In DNA, the CDR3 is TGTGCCAGCAGCCAAGGACTGCAGACTGGGGCCAACGTCCTGACTTTC. Its protein is CASSQGLQTGANVLTF.

The V call is TRBV11-2, the J call TRBJ2-2; D is undetermined. The CDR3 covers 14 residues. Germline V lookup: CDR1 SGHAT, CDR2 FQNNGV. The V end lost 1 base, the J end lost 1 base, and 4 bases lay between the germline ends. The CDR3 region has the DNA TGTGCCAGCAGCTTAGTTAGGAACACCGGGGAGCTGTTTTTT. Its protein product is CASSLVRNTGELFF. Variable domain in full (rest from reference TRBV11-2 and TRBJ2-2): EAGVAQSPRYKIIEKRQSVAFWCNPISGHATLYWYQQILGQGPKLLIQFQNNGVVDDSQLPKDRFSAERLKGVDSTLKIQPAKLEDSAVYLCASSLVRNTGELFFGEGSRLTVL.

The V gene is TRBV4-3, the J gene TRBJ1-2; unclear D gene. The V end lost 5 bases, the J end lost 4 bases, and 17 bases lay between the germline ends. The CDR3 sequence is 15 residues long. The germline V gene has CDR1 LGHNA and CDR2 YSLEER. CDR3 loop: CASSGTWEGSYGYTF. The CDR3 DNA reads TGCGCCAGCAGCGGCACATGGGAGGGAAGCTATGGCTACACCTTC.

This clone was counted a single time. This rearrangement joins TRBV2 to TRBJ2-7; D call uncertain. V gave up 5 bases and J gave up 0 bases, with 8 bases separating them. CDR1 is SNHLY, CDR2 FYNNEI, per germline. The CDR3 has 13 residues. DNA for the CDR3: TGTGCCAGCAGTCGCGGAACCTCCTACGAGCAGTACTTC. Amino acids: CASSRGTSYEQYF. Using reference TRBV2 and TRBJ2-7 for the parts outside the CDR3, the full variable domain is EPEVTQTPSHQVTQMGQEVILRCVPISNHLYFYWYRQILGQKVEFLVSFYNNEISEKSEIFDDQFSVERPDGSNFTLKIRSTKLEDSAMYFCASSRGTSYEQYFGPGTRLTVT.

V usage is TRBV7-2 and J usage is TRBJ1-2; 8 bases match TRBD1. Germline-derived CDR1 and CDR2 are SGHTA and FQGNSA. Trimming took 4 bases from V and 8 from J; bases not matched to a gene: 9. This CDR3 is built from 14 residues. The CDR3 coding sequence is TGTGCCAGCAGCTCCAGGCAGGGGGCGCAGGGCTACACCTTC. This gives the protein CASSSRQGAQGYTF.